This TCR beta chain was identified in a study of T cell repertoires in cytomegalovirus infection (dated by TCRdb to about 2019). The study in broad terms: Donor HLA type was relevant to the analysis, because carriage of CMV infection together with the matching HLA type was indicated by public TCR beta signatures.

The junction carries 10 bases between V and J, which are trimmed by 3 bases and 4 bases respectively. Counted from cysteine to phenylalanine, this CDR3 has 14 amino acids. Kept here is only the CDR3 DNA, which spans 42 bases and is read in frame from base 1. Reading the germline V gene gives CDR1 SGHRS and CDR2 YFSETQ. General study outcomes and caveats: The ex vivo response was dominated by HLA-C-restricted CMV-specific TCR beta clonotypes, and the single most frequent clonotype in two of eight donors was supplied by these HLA-C-restricted clonotypes. In both this cohort and an independent roughly 360-donor cohort, the cumulative frequency of public TCR beta family members distinguished carriers of CMV infection plus the relevant HLA type.

Sequencing took place on an Illumina HiSeq 1500. Starting from the raw public reads, TCRdb applied fastp trimming at Q25, assembled clones with MiXCR and retained in-frame beta chains. Under each unique CDR3 protein, matching rows form one entry showing the most common genes and DNA. For this sample the table gives about 740,000 distinct CDR3 sequences, of which 35% were detected only once. The biggest ten clones account for roughly 2.8% of the sample. This clonotype showed up just a few times. Its specific antigen is unknown. Base qualities were left out, and no much larger clone turns up one base away.

This TCR was recovered from a human donor in good health (CMV status not recorded). Some clones in this sample may be carry-over from other donors' samples. The source material was PBMCs. Rearrangement joined TRBV5-1 to TRBJ1-4; no D segment can be confidently identified. DNA sequence: TGCGCCAGCAGCTCCCACACCGGTAATGAAAAACTGTTTTTT. Its protein product is CASSSHTGNEKLFF.